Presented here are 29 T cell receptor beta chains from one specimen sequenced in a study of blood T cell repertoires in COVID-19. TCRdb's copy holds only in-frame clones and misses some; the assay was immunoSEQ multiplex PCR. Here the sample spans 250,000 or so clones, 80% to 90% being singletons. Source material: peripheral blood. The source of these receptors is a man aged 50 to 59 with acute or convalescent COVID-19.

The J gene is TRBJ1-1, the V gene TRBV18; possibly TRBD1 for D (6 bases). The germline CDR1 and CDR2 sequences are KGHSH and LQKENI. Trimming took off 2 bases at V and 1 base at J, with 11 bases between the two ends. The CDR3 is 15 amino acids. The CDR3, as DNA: TGTGCCAGCTCACCAGAGACAGGAGCGAACACTGAAGCTTTCTTT. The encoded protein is CASSPETGANTEAFF.

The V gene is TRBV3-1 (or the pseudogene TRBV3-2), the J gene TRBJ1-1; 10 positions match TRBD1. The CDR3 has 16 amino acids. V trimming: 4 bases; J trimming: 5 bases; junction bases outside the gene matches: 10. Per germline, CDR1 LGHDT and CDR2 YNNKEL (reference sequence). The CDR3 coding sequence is TGTGCCAGCAGCCCACCGGGACAGGGGAGTAGGACTGAAGCTTTCTTT. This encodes CASSPPGQGSRTEAFF.

CDR3 nucleotide sequence: TGTGCCAGCAGCAGCACTAGCGTAGGCTACGAGCAGTACTTC. Translating gives CASSSTSVGYEQYF. This chain connects TRBV9 to TRBJ2-7, with 7 bases identical to TRBD2. V shed 4 bases, J shed 3 bases, and the junction held 7 bases outside the gene matches. This CDR3 comprises 14 residues. Germline V gene sequence: CDR1 SGDLS, CDR2 YYNGEE.

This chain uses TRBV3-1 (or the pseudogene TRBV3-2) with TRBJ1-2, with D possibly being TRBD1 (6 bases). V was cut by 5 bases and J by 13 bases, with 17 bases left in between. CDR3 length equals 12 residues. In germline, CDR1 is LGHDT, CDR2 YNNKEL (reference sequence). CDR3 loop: CASSETGPSFTF. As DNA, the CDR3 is TGTGCCAGCAGCGAGACAGGCCCCTCTTTCACCTTC.

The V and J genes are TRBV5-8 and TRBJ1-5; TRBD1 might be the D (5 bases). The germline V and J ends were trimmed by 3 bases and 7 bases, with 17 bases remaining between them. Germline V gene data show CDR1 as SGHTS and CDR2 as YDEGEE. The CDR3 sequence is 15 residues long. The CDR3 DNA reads TGTGCCAGCAGCTGGGGGGAGAGGGTGAGCCAGCCCCAGCATTTT. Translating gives CASSWGERVSQPQHF.

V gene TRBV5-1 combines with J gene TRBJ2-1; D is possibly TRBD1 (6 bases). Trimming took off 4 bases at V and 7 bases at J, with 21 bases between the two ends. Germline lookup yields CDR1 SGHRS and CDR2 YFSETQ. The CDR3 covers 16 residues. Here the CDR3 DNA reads TGCGCCAGCAGCCCACGACAGGATAATCTCTTGAATGAGCAGTTCTTC. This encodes CASSPRQDNLLNEQFF.

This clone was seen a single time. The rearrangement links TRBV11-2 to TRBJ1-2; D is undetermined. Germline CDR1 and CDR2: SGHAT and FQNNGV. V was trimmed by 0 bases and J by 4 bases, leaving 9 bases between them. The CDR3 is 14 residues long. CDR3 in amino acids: CASSLDREAYGYTF. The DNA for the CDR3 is TGTGCCAGCAGCTTAGATCGGGAGGCCTATGGCTACACCTTC. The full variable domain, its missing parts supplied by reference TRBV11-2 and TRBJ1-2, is EAGVAQSPRYKIIEKRQSVAFWCNPISGHATLYWYQQILGQGPKLLIQFQNNGVVDDSQLPKDRFSAERLKGVDSTLKIQPAKLEDSAVYLCASSLDREAYGYTFGSGTRLTVV.

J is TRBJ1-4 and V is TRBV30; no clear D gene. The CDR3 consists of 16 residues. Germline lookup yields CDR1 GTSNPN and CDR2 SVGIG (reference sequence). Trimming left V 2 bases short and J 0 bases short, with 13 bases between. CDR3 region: CAWSSNHLATNEKLFF. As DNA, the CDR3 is TGTGCCTGGAGTTCTAACCACCTAGCAACTAATGAAAAACTGTTTTTT.

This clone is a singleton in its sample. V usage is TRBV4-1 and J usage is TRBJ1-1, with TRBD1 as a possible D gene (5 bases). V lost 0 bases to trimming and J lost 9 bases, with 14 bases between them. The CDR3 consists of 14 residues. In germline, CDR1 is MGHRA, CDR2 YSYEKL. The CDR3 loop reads CASSQEGVKMQAFF. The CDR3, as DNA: TGCGCCAGCAGCCAAGAAGGGGTGAAGATGCAAGCTTTCTTT.

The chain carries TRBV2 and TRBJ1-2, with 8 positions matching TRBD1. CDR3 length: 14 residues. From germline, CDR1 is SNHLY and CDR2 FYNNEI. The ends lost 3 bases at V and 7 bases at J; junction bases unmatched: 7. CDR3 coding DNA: TGTGCCAGCAGTGAGGGACAGGCGCCGGGTGGCTACACCTTC. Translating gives CASSEGQAPGGYTF.

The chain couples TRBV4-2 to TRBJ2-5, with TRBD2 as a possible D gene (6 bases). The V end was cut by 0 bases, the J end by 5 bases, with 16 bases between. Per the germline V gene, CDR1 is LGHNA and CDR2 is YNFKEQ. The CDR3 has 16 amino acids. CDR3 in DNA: TGTGCCAGCAGCCAAGACCCCGGGGGTATGGGGGAGACCCAGTACTTC. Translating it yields CASSQDPGGMGETQYF.

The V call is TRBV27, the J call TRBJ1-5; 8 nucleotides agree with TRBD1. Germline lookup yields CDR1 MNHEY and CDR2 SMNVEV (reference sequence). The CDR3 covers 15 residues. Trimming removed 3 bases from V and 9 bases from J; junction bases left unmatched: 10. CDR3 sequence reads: CASSFFYGGQAPQHF. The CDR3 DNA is TGTGCCAGCAGTTTTTTTTATGGGGGACAGGCGCCCCAGCATTTT.

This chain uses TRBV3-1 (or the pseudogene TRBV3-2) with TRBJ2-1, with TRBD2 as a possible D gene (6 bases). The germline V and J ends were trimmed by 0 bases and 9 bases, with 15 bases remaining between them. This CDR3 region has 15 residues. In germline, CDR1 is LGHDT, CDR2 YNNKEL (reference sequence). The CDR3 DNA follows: TGTGCCAGCAGCCAAGATCCCGCGGGACTCGGTGAGCAGTTCTTC. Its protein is CASSQDPAGLGEQFF.

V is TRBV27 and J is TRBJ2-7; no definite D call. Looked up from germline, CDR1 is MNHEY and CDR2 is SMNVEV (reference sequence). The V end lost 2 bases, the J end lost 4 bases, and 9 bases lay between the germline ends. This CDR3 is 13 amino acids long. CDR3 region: CASSLTRQYEQYF. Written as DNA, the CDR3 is TGTGCCAGCAGTTTAACGCGGCAGTACGAGCAGTACTTC.

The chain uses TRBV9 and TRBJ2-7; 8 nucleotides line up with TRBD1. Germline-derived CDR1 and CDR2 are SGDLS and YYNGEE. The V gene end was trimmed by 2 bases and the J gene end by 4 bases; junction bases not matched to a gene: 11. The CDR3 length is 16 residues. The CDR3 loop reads CASSVADRVGGYEQYF. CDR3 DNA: TGTGCCAGCAGCGTGGCGGACAGGGTGGGCGGGTACGAGCAGTACTTC.

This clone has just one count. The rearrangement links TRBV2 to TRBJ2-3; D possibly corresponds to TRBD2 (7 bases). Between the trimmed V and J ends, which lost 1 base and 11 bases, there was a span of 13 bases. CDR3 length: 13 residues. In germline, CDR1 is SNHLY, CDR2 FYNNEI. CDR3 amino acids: CASSEGGGLWQYF. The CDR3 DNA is TGTGCCAGCAGTGAAGGGGGGGGCCTCTGGCAGTATTTT.

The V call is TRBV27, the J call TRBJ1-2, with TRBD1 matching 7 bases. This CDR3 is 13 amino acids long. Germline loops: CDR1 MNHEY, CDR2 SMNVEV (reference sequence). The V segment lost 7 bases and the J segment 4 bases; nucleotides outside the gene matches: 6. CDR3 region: CASTDRESYGYTF. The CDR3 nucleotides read TGTGCCAGCACCGACAGGGAATCCTATGGCTACACCTTC.

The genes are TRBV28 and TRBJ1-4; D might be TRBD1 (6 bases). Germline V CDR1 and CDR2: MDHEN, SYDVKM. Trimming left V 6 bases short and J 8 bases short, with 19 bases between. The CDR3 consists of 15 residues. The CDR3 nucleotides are TGTGCCAGCAGCCTCCTTCCAGGGGATCGAGAAAAACTGTTTTTT. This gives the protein CASSLLPGDREKLFF.

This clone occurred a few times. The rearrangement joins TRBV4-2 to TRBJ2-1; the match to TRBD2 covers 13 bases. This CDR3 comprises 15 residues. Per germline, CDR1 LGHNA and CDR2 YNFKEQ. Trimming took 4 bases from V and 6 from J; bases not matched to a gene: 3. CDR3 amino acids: CASSPGLAGSNEQFF. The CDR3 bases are TGTGCCAGCAGCCCGGGACTAGCGGGGAGCAATGAGCAGTTCTTC.

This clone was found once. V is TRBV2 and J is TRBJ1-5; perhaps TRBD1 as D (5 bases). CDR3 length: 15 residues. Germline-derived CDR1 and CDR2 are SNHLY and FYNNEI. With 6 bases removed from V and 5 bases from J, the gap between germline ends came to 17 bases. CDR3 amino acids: CASRDSKGIHQPQHF. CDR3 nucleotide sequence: TGTGCCAGCAGAGACTCCAAGGGGATCCATCAGCCCCAGCATTTT. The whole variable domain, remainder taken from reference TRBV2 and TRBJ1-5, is EPEVTQTPSHQVTQMGQEVILRCVPISNHLYFYWYRQILGQKVEFLVSFYNNEISEKSEIFDDQFSVERPDGSNFTLKIRSTKLEDSAMYFCASRDSKGIHQPQHFGDGTRLSIL.

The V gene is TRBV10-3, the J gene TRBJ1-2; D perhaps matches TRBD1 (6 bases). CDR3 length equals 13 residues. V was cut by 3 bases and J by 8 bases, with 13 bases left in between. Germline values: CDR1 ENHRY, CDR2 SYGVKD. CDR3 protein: CAISDQQGWGYTF. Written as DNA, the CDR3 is TGTGCCATCAGTGACCAACAGGGCTGGGGCTACACCTTC.

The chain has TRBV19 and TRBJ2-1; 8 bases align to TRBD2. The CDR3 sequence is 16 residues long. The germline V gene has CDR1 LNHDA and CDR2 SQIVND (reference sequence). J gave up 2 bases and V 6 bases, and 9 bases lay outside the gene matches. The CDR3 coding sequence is TGTGCCAGTAGCCCTCAAAGCGGGAGCCCCTACAATGAGCAGTTCTTC. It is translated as CASSPQSGSPYNEQFF.

The chain's CDR3 is CASSPPEGDRAFF. DNA of the CDR3: TGTGCCAGCTCACCCCCAGAGGGCGATAGGGCTTTCTTT. The rearrangement uses TRBV18 and TRBJ1-1; D unresolved. V lost 3 bases and J 11 bases, leaving 16 bases between the germline ends. CDR1 and CDR2 (germline): KGHSH, LQKENI. This CDR3 comprises 13 residues.

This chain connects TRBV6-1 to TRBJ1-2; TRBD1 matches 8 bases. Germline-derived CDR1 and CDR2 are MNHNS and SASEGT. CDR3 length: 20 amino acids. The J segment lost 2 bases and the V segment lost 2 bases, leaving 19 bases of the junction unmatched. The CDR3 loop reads CASSERQGPFPSILNYGYTF. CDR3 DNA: TGTGCCAGCAGTGAAAGACAGGGGCCCTTTCCGAGTATCTTAAACTATGGCTACACCTTC.

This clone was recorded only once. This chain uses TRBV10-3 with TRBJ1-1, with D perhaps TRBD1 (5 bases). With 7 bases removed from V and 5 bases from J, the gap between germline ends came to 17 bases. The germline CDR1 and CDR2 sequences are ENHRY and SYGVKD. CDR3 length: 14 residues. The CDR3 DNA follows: TGTGCCATCATACGGGACTTTTCGGGTACTGAAGCTTTCTTT. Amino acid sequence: CAIIRDFSGTEAFF.

The CDR3, as DNA: TGTGCCAGCAGCTCCCACCAGAAGAATGAGCAGTTCTTC. Protein product: CASSSHQKNEQFF. The rearrangement joins TRBV11-2 to TRBJ2-1; D is unresolved. The germline V gene encodes CDR1 SGHAT and CDR2 FQNNGV. Between the trimmed V and J ends, which lost 4 bases and 7 bases, there was a span of 11 bases. The CDR3 consists of 13 residues.

The CDR3 DNA is TGTGCCAGCAGCTCGACAAGTAGCAATCAGCCCCAGCATTTT. This sequence encodes CASSSTSSNQPQHF. The chain employs TRBV5-6 and TRBJ1-5; no clear D. Trimming removed 3 bases from V and 0 bases from J, with 7 bases in between. CDR3 length equals 14 residues. From germline, CDR1 is SGHDT and CDR2 YYEEEE.

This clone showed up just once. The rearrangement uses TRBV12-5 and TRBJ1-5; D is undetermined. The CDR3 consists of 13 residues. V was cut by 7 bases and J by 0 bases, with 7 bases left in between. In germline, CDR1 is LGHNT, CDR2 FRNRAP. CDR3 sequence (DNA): TGTGCTAGTGCGGGGAGTAGCAATCAGCCCCAGCATTTT. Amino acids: CASAGSSNQPQHF.

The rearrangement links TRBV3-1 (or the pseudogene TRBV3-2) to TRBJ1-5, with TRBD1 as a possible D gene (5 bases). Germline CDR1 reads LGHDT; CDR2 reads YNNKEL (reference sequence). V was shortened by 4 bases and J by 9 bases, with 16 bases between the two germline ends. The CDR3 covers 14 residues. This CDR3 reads CASSPRAAESPQHF. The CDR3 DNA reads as TGTGCCAGCAGCCCCAGGGCCGCTGAGTCGCCCCAGCATTTT.